This T cell receptor (beta chain) was found in a study of T cell responses to AZD1222 COVID-19 vaccine. Findings of the study overall: The donor cohort was predominantly white British with a female majority, and clonal diversity may have been underestimated.

In regard to this clone: What it binds is not known.

Profiled with immunoSEQ multiplex PCR; TCRdb holds only in-frame clones, not every one. The repertoire holds about 110,000 clones, roughly nine tenths seen once, with around 4.4% in the top ten. The CDR3 is 13 amino acids. The germline V gene has CDR1 KGHSH and CDR2 LQKENI. V was clipped by 3 bases and J by 3 bases, with 6 bases between them. The chain couples TRBV18 to TRBJ1-5; tentatively, D is TRBD1 (5 bases). Source: peripheral blood, taken on day 0 of AZD1222 vaccination. The clonotype comes from an adult in good health. In DNA, the CDR3 is TGTGCCAGCTCACCGGGGGACAATCAGCCCCAGCATTTT. Translating gives CASSPGDNQPQHF.